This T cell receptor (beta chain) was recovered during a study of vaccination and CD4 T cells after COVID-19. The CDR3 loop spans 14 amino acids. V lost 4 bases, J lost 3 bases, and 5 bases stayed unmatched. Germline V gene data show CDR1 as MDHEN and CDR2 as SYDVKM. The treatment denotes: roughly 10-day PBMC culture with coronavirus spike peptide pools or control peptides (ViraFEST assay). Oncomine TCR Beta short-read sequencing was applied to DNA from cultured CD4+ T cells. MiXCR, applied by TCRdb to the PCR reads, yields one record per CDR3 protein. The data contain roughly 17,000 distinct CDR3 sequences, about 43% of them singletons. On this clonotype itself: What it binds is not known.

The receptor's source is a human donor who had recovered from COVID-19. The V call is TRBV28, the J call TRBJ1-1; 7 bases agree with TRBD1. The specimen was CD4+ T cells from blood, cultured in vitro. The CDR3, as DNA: TGTGCCAGCAGTTCCAGGGGGAGGGACACTGAAGCTTTCTTT. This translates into CASSSRGRDTEAFF.